These 8 T cell receptor beta chains came from one sample sequenced in a study of T-cell memory formation after mild COVID-19. TCRdb re-analysed the 5' RACE reads in MiXCR, keeping a single row per CDR3 protein. The sample includes approximately 300,000 distinct CDR3 sequences, more than 15% of them seen just once. Material: PBMCs or a T cell subset sorted from them (not recorded which). The receptors derive from a man between 18 and 29 years old who had mild COVID-19 (a few samples of this study predate the infection). Cell type and time point are not known.

This clonotype showed up just a few times. V gene TRBV6-2 or TRBV6-3 combines with J gene TRBJ1-6; 8 bases are shared with TRBD1. The CDR3 sequence is 14 residues long. The germline CDR1 and CDR2 sequences are MNHEY and SVGEGT. V trimming: 4 bases; J trimming: 9 bases; junction bases outside the gene matches: 5. CDR3 coding DNA: TGTGCCAGCAGTTCACAGGGGGAGGTTTCACCCCTCCACTTT. It is translated as CASSSQGEVSPLHF.

The chain carries TRBV12-3 or TRBV12-4 and TRBJ2-7; D remains unclear. This CDR3 is 14 amino acids long. Between the trimmed V and J ends, which lost 3 bases and 2 bases, there was a span of 11 bases. The CDR3 loop reads CASSFQNAAYEQYF. CDR3 DNA sequence: TGTGCCAGCAGTTTTCAAAATGCGGCCTACGAGCAGTACTTC.

This clonotype was counted a few times. The chain joins TRBV20-1 to TRBJ2-4; 8 bases are a match to TRBD2. Losses at the gene ends were 1 base for V and 6 bases for J; bases not matched to a gene: 8. The CDR3 consists of 15 residues. Germline V gives CDR1 DFQATT, CDR2 SNEGSKA (reference sequence). The CDR3 region has the DNA TGCAGTGCTAGAGGTCGGGGGGGATCTGGAAACATTCAGTACTTC. It translates to CSARGRGGSGNIQYF.

V gene TRBV11-3 combines with J gene TRBJ2-3; tentatively, D is TRBD1 (5 bases). The V gene's germline CDR1 is SGHNT and CDR2 YENEEA. This CDR3 has 16 residues. Between the trimmed V and J ends, which lost 0 bases and 1 base, there was a span of 11 bases. This CDR3 is CASSLDGAVGTDTQYF. DNA of the CDR3: TGTGCCAGCAGCTTAGATGGGGCTGTTGGCACAGATACGCAGTATTTT.

The J gene is TRBJ2-7, the V gene TRBV6-5; TRBD2 aligns across 8 bases. The CDR3 has 14 amino acids. With 2 bases clipped from V and 6 bases from J, the junction kept 6 bases outside the gene matches. The germline CDR1 and CDR2 sequences are MNHEY and SVGAGI. The chain's CDR3 is CASSYDTSGREQYF. The CDR3 coding sequence is TGTGCCAGCAGTTACGATACTAGCGGACGCGAGCAGTACTTC.

The V and J genes are TRBV6-2 or TRBV6-3 and TRBJ2-3, with D unclear. The germline V gene encodes CDR1 MNHEY and CDR2 SVGEGT. This CDR3 is 14 amino acids long. V lost 0 bases and J lost 6, with 10 bases in between. As DNA, the CDR3 is TGTGCCAGCAGTTACTCGGCAGCCATTGATACGCAGTATTTT. Its translation: CASSYSAAIDTQYF.

This clonotype has ten or more counts. This rearrangement joins TRBV5-1 to TRBJ2-1; 13 bases agree with TRBD2. Germline CDR1 and CDR2: SGHRS and YFSETQ. V lost 7 bases, J lost 9 bases, and 7 bases stayed unmatched. There are 14 residues in the CDR3. CDR3 loop: CASAGTSGMGEQFF. Written as DNA, the CDR3 is TGCGCCAGCGCAGGGACTAGCGGGATGGGTGAGCAGTTCTTC.

The CDR3 loop is CASSFGALSYEQYF. The CDR3 coding sequence is TGCGCCAGCAGCTTCGGGGCGCTTTCCTACGAGCAGTACTTC. This chain links TRBV4-1 with TRBJ2-7; possibly TRBD1 or TRBD2 for D (5 bases each). Trimming took off 5 bases at V and 1 base at J, with 12 bases between the two ends. Germline V gives CDR1 MGHRA, CDR2 YSYEKL. This CDR3 region has 14 residues.